Following are 28 T cell receptor beta chains from one sample sequenced in a study of OX40 agonist ivuxolimab in advanced cancers. Sequenced by immunoSEQ multiplex PCR; TCRdb stores in-frame clones only, minus some. Found here are roughly 76,000 clones, roughly 81% of them singletons; the top ten hold 20% to 25%. The sequenced sample was CD4+ or CD8+ T cells sorted from blood, obtained in a trial of the OX40 agonist ivuxolimab. The receptors stem from an adult with an advanced solid tumor such as melanoma, head and neck, liver or kidney cancer.

The chain employs TRBV25-1 and TRBJ1-4; unclear D gene. Trimming shortened V by 3 bases and J by 0 bases, and 11 bases separated the two germline ends. This CDR3 comprises 16 residues. The germline V gene has CDR1 MGHDK and CDR2 SYGVNS. The CDR3 DNA follows: TGTGCCAGCAGTGAGAGCCTCGGAGCAACTAATGAAAAACTGTTTTTT. Amino acids: CASSESLGATNEKLFF. Complete variable domain (other parts from reference TRBV25-1 and TRBJ1-4): EADIYQTPRYLVIGTGKKITLECSQTMGHDKMYWYQQDPGMELHLIHYSYGVNSTEKGDLSSESTVSRIRTEHFPLTLESARPSHTSQYLCASSESLGATNEKLFFGSGTQLSVL.

This chain joins TRBV2 and TRBJ1-1, with D possibly TRBD1 on 6 matching bases. CDR1 SNHLY and CDR2 FYNNEI come from the germline V gene. V was shortened by 2 bases and J by 1 base, with 11 bases between the two germline ends. The CDR3 sequence is 15 residues long. The CDR3 nucleotides are TGTGCCAGCAGTGAAATAGAGGGGGGGAACACTGAAGCTTTCTTT. Protein product: CASSEIEGGNTEAFF.

CDR3 region: CASSLWGQGSEDEKLFF. The DNA of the CDR3 is TGTGCCAGCAGTTTATGGGGACAGGGAAGTGAGGATGAAAAACTGTTTTTT. This sequence joins TRBV28 and TRBJ1-4, with 9 positions matching TRBD1. Germline V lookup: CDR1 MDHEN, CDR2 SYDVKM. The V and J ends lost 0 bases and 6 bases, in that order; junction bases with no gene match: 8. CDR3 length equals 17 residues.

The rearrangement uses TRBV12-1 and TRBJ2-5; TRBD2 is taken as the D call from the table, unchecked against the DNA. TRBV12-1 is shown as a pseudogene. The CDR3 sequence is 12 residues long. The CDR3 DNA is TGTGCCAGCAGCCTAATGGGGGGGGCCCCGTACTTC. Translated: CASSLMGGAPYF.

The chain is built from TRBV19 and TRBJ1-1; D is unclear. Germline V gives CDR1 LNHDA, CDR2 SQIVND (reference sequence). V gave up 3 bases and J gave up 7 bases, with 24 bases separating them. The CDR3 runs to 17 residues. The CDR3 here is CASSIPLGEILVNEAFF. CDR3 DNA sequence: TGTGCCAGTAGTATCCCCCTTGGGGAGATCCTCGTTAATGAAGCTTTCTTT.

This sequence joins TRBV10-3 and TRBJ1-5; D perhaps matches TRBD1 (6 bases). With 2 bases removed from V and 5 bases from J, the gap between germline ends came to 10 bases. Per the germline V gene, CDR1 is ENHRY and CDR2 is SYGVKD. The CDR3 has 14 amino acids. The DNA for the CDR3 is TGTGCCATCAGTGAGAACAGGGACGATCAGCCCCAGCATTTT. This codes for CAISENRDDQPQHF.

This rearrangement joins TRBV5-1 to TRBJ2-4; 8 bases map to TRBD1. Unmatched junction bases numbered 12, after V lost 4 bases and J lost 6 bases. The CDR3 is 16 amino acids. Germline loops: CDR1 SGHRS, CDR2 YFSETQ. This chain's CDR3 is CASSRTGQGIGNIQYF. The CDR3 bases are TGCGCCAGCAGCAGAACTGGACAGGGTATCGGAAACATTCAGTACTTC.

This chain connects TRBV19 to TRBJ1-5; D remains ambiguous. This CDR3 comprises 16 residues. Looked up from germline, CDR1 is LNHDA and CDR2 is SQIVND (reference sequence). Trimming took off 8 bases at V and 0 bases at J, with 17 bases between the two ends. CDR3 bases: TGTGCCAGTTCCCTACCACAGCTTTATAGCAATCAGCCCCAGCATTTT. This gives the protein CASSLPQLYSNQPQHF.

This clone was picked up a small number of times. This chain uses TRBV2 with TRBJ1-5; no reliable D call. The germline V gene has CDR1 SNHLY and CDR2 FYNNEI. The CDR3 has 12 amino acids. Between the trimmed V and J ends, which lost 3 bases and 0 bases, there was a span of 0 bases. CDR3 sequence: CASSDSNQPQHF. The CDR3 nucleotides are TGTGCCAGCAGTGATAGCAATCAGCCCCAGCATTTT.

This chain links TRBV20-1 with TRBJ2-5; 10 bases are a match to TRBD1. The ends lost 5 bases at V and 11 bases at J; junction bases unmatched: 5. Germline CDR1 is DFQATT and CDR2 is SNEGSKA (reference sequence). This CDR3 is built from 11 residues. The CDR3, as DNA: TGCAGTGCTTCCGGACAGGGGGGGCAGTACTTC. As protein: CSASGQGGQYF.

The J gene is TRBJ2-7, the V gene TRBV18; a possible D gene is TRBD2 (5 bases). There are 15 residues in the CDR3. V lost 3 bases and J lost 3, with 15 bases in between. The germline gives CDR1 KGHSH, CDR2 LQKENI. The CDR3 DNA sequence: TGTGCCAGCTCACCGGACGGGAAGAAGCTCTACGAGCAGTACTTC. This gives the protein CASSPDGKKLYEQYF. Variable domain in full (rest from reference TRBV18 and TRBJ2-7): NAGVMQNPRHLVRRRGQEARLRCSPMKGHSHVYWYRQLPEEGLKFMVYLQKENIIDESGMPKERFSAEFPKEGPSILRIQQVVRGDSAAYFCASSPDGKKLYEQYFGPGTRLTVT.

The chain recombines TRBV7-9 with TRBJ2-2, with TRBD2 matching over 7 bases. V gave up 5 bases and J gave up 2 bases; unmatched junction bases: 5. CDR1 is SEHNR, CDR2 FQNEAQ, per germline (reference sequence). The CDR3 runs 15 residues. The CDR3 loop reads CASSPTSRNTGELFF. CDR3 DNA: TGTGCCAGCAGCCCGACTAGCAGAAACACCGGGGAGCTGTTTTTT.

CDR3 protein: CASSLEAGTSGSLGELFF. The CDR3 coding sequence is TGTGCCAGCAGCTTAGAAGCAGGGACTAGCGGGAGCCTCGGGGAGCTGTTTTTT. The rearrangement uses TRBV7-2 and TRBJ2-2; 14 bases map to TRBD2. The germline V gene has CDR1 SGHTA and CDR2 FQGNSA. This CDR3 has 18 residues. V shed 1 base and J 7 bases; nucleotides not matched to a gene: 8.

V is TRBV5-1 and J is TRBJ2-1, with D perhaps given as TRBD1 or TRBD2 (6 bases each). Germline values: CDR1 SGHRS, CDR2 YFSETQ. This CDR3 is 15 amino acids long. Trimming removed 0 bases at V and 7 bases at J, with 14 bases between. The CDR3 sequence: CASSLDLGGGNEQFF. The CDR3 DNA is TGCGCCAGCAGCTTGGACCTCGGAGGGGGTAATGAGCAGTTCTTC.

The chain employs TRBV15 and TRBJ1-3; D perhaps matches TRBD1 (5 bases). V was shortened by 3 bases and J by 0 bases, with 6 bases between the two germline ends. The CDR3 runs 14 residues. Germline V gene lookup returns CDR1 LNHNV and CDR2 YYDKDF (reference sequence). DNA of the CDR3: TGTGCCACCAGCAGGACAGTCTCTGGAAACACCATATATTTT. Translation gives CATSRTVSGNTIYF. Supplemented by reference TRBV15 and TRBJ1-3, the full variable domain reads DAMVIQNPRYQVTQFGKPVTLSCSQTLNHNVMYWYQQKSSQAPKLLFHYYDKDFNNEADTPDNFQSRRPNTSFCFLDIRSPGLGDTAMYLCATSRTVSGNTIYFGEGSWLTVV.

This clone was recorded once. The V call is TRBV19, the J call TRBJ2-7; D remains unclear. With 5 bases removed from V and 5 bases from J, the gap between germline ends came to 13 bases. CDR3 length equals 13 residues. Per germline, CDR1 LNHDA and CDR2 SQIVND (reference sequence). The CDR3 loop is CASSSRPGHEQYF. DNA of the CDR3: TGTGCCAGTAGTTCCAGGCCGGGCCACGAGCAGTACTTC.

A single count supports this clone. In nucleotides, the CDR3 is TGTGCCAGCAGTTTCGCAGGCAACTATGGCTACACCTTC. Residues: CASSFAGNYGYTF. The chain joins TRBV27 to TRBJ1-2; D remains unclear. V was clipped by 3 bases and J by 2 bases, with 7 bases between them. Germline V gives CDR1 MNHEY, CDR2 SMNVEV (reference sequence). The CDR3 spans 13 residues.

The chain carries TRBV2 and TRBJ1-2; 9 bases align to TRBD1. CDR1 is SNHLY, CDR2 FYNNEI, per germline. Trimming removed 5 bases from V and 6 bases from J; junction bases left unmatched: 7. CDR3 length equals 14 residues. The chain's CDR3 is CASSLQGALDGYTF. The CDR3 region has the DNA TGTGCCAGCAGTTTACAGGGGGCGCTTGATGGCTACACCTTC.

As DNA, the CDR3 is TGTGCCAGCAGCTTACAGGGATTTGGAATGAACACTGAAGCTTTCTTT. This codes for CASSLQGFGMNTEAFF. V usage is TRBV5-4 and J usage is TRBJ1-1; TRBD1 is a possible D gene (6 bases). CDR1 is SGHNT and CDR2 is YYREEE in the germline V gene (reference sequence). This CDR3 comprises 16 residues. Trimming shortened V by 2 bases and J by 0 bases, and 14 bases separated the two germline ends.

The gene calls are TRBV11-2 and TRBJ2-3; 9 positions match TRBD1. The CDR3 runs 15 residues. Germline assignment: CDR1 SGHAT and CDR2 FQNNGV. With 5 bases clipped from V and 1 base from J, the junction kept 4 bases outside the gene matches. The CDR3 coding sequence is TGTGCCAGCAGCGTCGACAGGGGGGGCACAGATACGCAGTATTTT. The encoded protein is CASSVDRGGTDTQYF.

The DNA for the CDR3 is TGTGCCTGGAGTGTCCGCGGGCCCTGGGACATTCAGTACTTC. Its translation: CAWSVRGPWDIQYF. This sequence joins TRBV30 and TRBJ2-4; weak D call: TRBD2 (5 bases). The V and J ends lost 0 bases and 8 bases respectively, with 14 bases between them. From germline, CDR1 is GTSNPN and CDR2 SVGIG (reference sequence). CDR3 length: 14 residues.

The J gene is TRBJ2-7, the V gene TRBV18, with D tentatively TRBD1 (5 bases). V was clipped by 0 bases and J by 6 bases, with 12 bases between them. Germline values: CDR1 KGHSH, CDR2 LQKENI. The CDR3 has 14 amino acids. The CDR3 protein is CASSPPAERGEQYF. CDR3 coding DNA: TGTGCCAGCTCACCACCGGCGGAAAGGGGCGAGCAGTACTTC.

This sequence joins TRBV9 and TRBJ1-2; D possibly corresponds to TRBD1 (6 bases). V lost 4 bases to trimming and J lost 2 bases, with 12 bases between them. CDR1 is SGDLS, CDR2 YYNGEE, per germline. CDR3 length equals 14 residues. The CDR3 DNA reads as TGTGCCAGCAGCAACACCCAGGGGAACTATGGCTACACCTTC. This translates into CASSNTQGNYGYTF. Variable domain in full (rest from reference TRBV9 and TRBJ1-2): DSGVTQTPKHLITATGQRVTLRCSPRSGDLSVYWYQQSLDQGLQFLIQYYNGEERAKGNILERFSAQQFPDLHSELNLSSLELGDSALYFCASSNTQGNYGYTFGSGTRLTVV.

This rearrangement joins TRBV27 to TRBJ1-4; D remains ambiguous. Trimming took off 6 bases at V and 6 bases at J, with 17 bases between the two ends. CDR1 and CDR2 (germline): MNHEY, SMNVEV (reference sequence). The CDR3 is made up of 15 amino acids. CDR3 region: CASSFLLGRDEKLFF. CDR3 bases: TGTGCCAGCAGCTTTCTGTTGGGGAGGGATGAAAAACTGTTTTTT.

CDR3 sequence (DNA): TGTGCCAGCAGTCCCCTAGGGGCGGGGCACAATGAGCAGTTCTTC. Its translation is CASSPLGAGHNEQFF. This sequence joins TRBV6-5 and TRBJ2-1; maybe TRBD2 (6 bases). The CDR3 sequence is 15 residues long. The V end was cut by 5 bases, the J end by 5 bases, with 16 bases between. In germline, CDR1 is MNHEY, CDR2 SVGAGI.

J is TRBJ1-1 and V is TRBV6-5; TRBD1 matches 7 bases. J gave up 4 bases and V 2 bases, and 4 bases lay outside the gene matches. The germline CDR1 and CDR2 sequences are MNHEY and SVGAGI. The length of the CDR3 is 14 residues. The CDR3 nucleotides are TGTGCCAGCAGTTACACAGGGGAGGGCACTGAAGCTTTCTTT. It is translated as CASSYTGEGTEAFF.

This chain joins TRBV29-1 and TRBJ2-7, with 9 bases that match TRBD1. The CDR3 is made up of 12 amino acids. From germline, CDR1 is SQVTM and CDR2 ANQGSEA. V lost 6 bases to trimming and J lost 4 bases; unmatched junction nucleotides: 4. CDR3 in amino acids: CSVGTGIYEQYF. CDR3 sequence (DNA): TGCAGCGTCGGGACAGGGATATACGAGCAGTACTTC.

V usage is TRBV5-4 and J usage is TRBJ1-5; D gene unclear. Trimming took off 4 bases at V and 9 bases at J, with 14 bases between the two ends. CDR1 is SGHNT, CDR2 YYREEE, per germline (reference sequence). The CDR3 contains 13 residues. DNA for the CDR3: TGTGCCAGCAGCATTGGAATGGGTTGGCCCCAGCATTTT. Its translation is CASSIGMGWPQHF.